This TCR beta chain appears in the sequencing data of a study of identifying expanded T cells in peripheral blood. Overall study results and limits: Roughly 2-week clone count variance significantly increased as total template count grew. Differentially abundant clones: 0.95 to 1.5 between replicates, roughly 16 at approximately 14 days, less than 20 at four.

In this sample, this clone turned up a few times. What it recognizes is unknown. Assay used: immunoSEQ multiplex PCR; TCRdb lists only in-frame clones, some missing. The sample records some 96,000 clones, over 75% being singletons. From germline, CDR1 is PRHDT and CDR2 FYEKMQ (reference sequence). Deletions cut 6 bases from V and 10 bases from J, with 16 bases between. This CDR3 comprises 14 residues. During the collection period, no donor immune events like infections were recorded. The sequence was collected from a person between 18 and 75 years old in good health. Sequencing was done on a sample of blood. This sequence joins TRBV13 and TRBJ1-6, with a possible D match to TRBD1 (5 bases). The CDR3 sequence: CASSWTRGSSPLHF. The DNA of the CDR3 is TGTGCCAGCAGTTGGACAAGGGGAAGCTCACCCCTCCACTTT.